This T cell receptor (beta chain) was identified during a study of CD8 T cells in ankylosing spondylitis. Study-wide results and caveats: Reports of some motif variants in reactive arthritis synovial fluid and blood predate this one. Ankylosing spondylitis blood appeared to carry a characteristic TCR beta motif of roughly eight highly homologous variants. As reported, disease-linked clones showed significant enrichment in matched ankylosing spondylitis synovial fluid.

MiXCR, applied by TCRdb to the 5' RACE reads, yields one record per CDR3 protein. This sample has a few hundred thousand distinct CDR3 sequences, with less than 10% found just once. Remarks on this clonotype: The antigen remains undetermined.

The CDR3 has 12 residues. CDR1 LGHNA and CDR2 YNFKEQ come from the germline V gene. The V gene lost 0 bases and the J gene lost 6 bases, with 2 bases spanning the gap. Material for sequencing was blood, either unsorted or a sorted T cell fraction (not recorded which). The V and J genes are TRBV4-2 and TRBJ2-2, with D uncertain. This TCR came from a male donor with ankylosing spondylitis. The CDR3 loop reads CASSQEAGELFF. In DNA form, the CDR3 reads TGTGCCAGCAGCCAAGAGGCCGGGGAGCTGTTTTTT.